The clone carrying this T cell receptor beta chain was counted many times. The target antigen is unknown. Patients selected for sequencing had displayed CD8+CD57+ cell expansion by flow cytometry. This sample stems from a study of CD8+CD57+ T cells in acquired aplastic anemia. Looking at the study overall: The DNA of sorted CD4+ and CD8+ cells averaged 3.2 ug.

Germline CDR1 and CDR2: SGHVS and FQNEAQ. The V gene lost 5 bases and the J gene lost 2 bases, with 10 bases spanning the gap. This CDR3 region has 13 residues. General study findings and limits: No significant patient-versus-control difference appeared in CD8+ Simpson's diversity.

Genomic DNA served as template for TCR beta VDJ and CDR3 profiling. A single record per CDR3 protein comes from TCRdb applying MiXCR to the reads. The sample has some 120,000 distinct CDR3 sequences, less than 50% seen once. This chain connects TRBV7-8 to TRBJ2-7; D tentatively fits TRBD1 or TRBD2 (5 bases each). This TCR was sampled from a human donor with aplastic anemia. Sequenced input: sorted CD4+, CD8+, or CD8+CD57+ T cells (not recorded which) from PBMCs. CDR3 residues: CASSPEGTYEQYF. CDR3 DNA: TGTGCCAGCAGCCCCGAGGGGACCTACGAGCAGTACTTC.